These 4 T cell receptor beta chains were sequenced from one sample in a study of T cell changes during pregnancy in multiple sclerosis. Sequenced by immunoSEQ multiplex PCR; TCRdb stores in-frame clones only, minus some. The sample contains around 88,000 clones, 92% of which appear only once. Sequenced material: peripheral blood, taken after pregnancy. The receptors shown here come from a female donor in good health, enrolled as a control in a pregnancy study.

V is TRBV15 and J is TRBJ2-7, with D perhaps TRBD2 (7 bases). Germline-derived CDR1 and CDR2 are LNHNV and YYDKDF (reference sequence). The CDR3 length is 15 residues. V lost 0 bases and J 5 bases, leaving 14 bases between the germline ends. DNA of the CDR3: TGTGCCACCAGCAGAGACAGGGGAGGGAACAACGAGCAGTACTTC. It encodes CATSRDRGGNNEQYF.

This clone came up many times. This rearrangement joins TRBV10-2 to TRBJ1-1, with D hard to call. This CDR3 has 14 amino acids. In germline, CDR1 is WSHSY, CDR2 SAAADI. Trimming took 2 bases from V and 3 from J, leaving 10 bases between them. CDR3 in DNA: TGCGCCAGCAGTGAGACCTCGGGATACACTGAAGCTTTCTTT. This codes for CASSETSGYTEAFF.

This rearrangement joins TRBV2 to TRBJ2-2, with D unclear. The V gene's germline CDR1 is SNHLY and CDR2 FYNNEI. V was trimmed by 7 bases and J by 1 base, leaving 10 bases between them. This CDR3 is 14 amino acids long. Here the CDR3 reads CASKERQNTGELFF. The CDR3, as DNA: TGTGCCAGCAAAGAAAGACAGAACACCGGGGAGCTGTTTTTT. Full variable domain (outside the CDR3, taken from reference TRBV2 and TRBJ2-2): EPEVTQTPSHQVTQMGQEVILRCVPISNHLYFYWYRQILGQKVEFLVSFYNNEISEKSEIFDDQFSVERPDGSNFTLKIRSTKLEDSAMYFCASKERQNTGELFFGEGSRLTVL.

CDR3 amino acids: CASSISGTGGIYGYTF. CDR3 coding DNA: TGTGCCAGTAGTATCTCCGGGACAGGGGGTATCTATGGCTACACCTTC. V usage is TRBV19 and J usage is TRBJ1-2, with 11 nucleotides matching TRBD1. CDR1 and CDR2 from the germline V gene are LNHDA and SQIVND (reference sequence). Trimming removed 3 bases from V and 4 bases from J; junction bases left unmatched: 7. This CDR3 is built from 16 residues.